This T cell receptor beta chain derives from a study of response to subunit inactivated influenza vaccine. TCRdb used MiXCR to reprocess the RT-PCR reads, holding one entry per CDR3 protein. The data hold around 580,000 distinct CDR3 sequences, with 12% to 15% observed a single time. Study-level results: Authors suggested that a seasonal influenza vaccination recruits few new T cells each time.

The CDR3 extends over 17 amino acids. With V trimmed by 1 base and J by 0 bases, 6 bases remained unmatched. CDR1 is MNHEY and CDR2 is SVGAGI in the germline V gene. On this clonotype itself: Its specificity is unknown.

The sequence was collected from a man in his fifties who received an inactivated influenza vaccine. The sequenced sample was PBMCs from blood, obtained about 11 days after vaccination. The V call is TRBV6-5, the J call TRBJ2-1, with 7 bases that match TRBD1. In DNA form, the CDR3 reads TGTGCCAGCAGTTACTTATTGACAGGGAACTCCTACAATGAGCAGTTCTTC. Translating it yields CASSYLLTGNSYNEQFF.